Each of the 18 T cell receptor beta chains below was sequenced from the same sample in a study of blood T cell repertoires in COVID-19. The protocol was immunoSEQ multiplex PCR, while the TCRdb copy is restricted to in-frame clones and leaves out a portion. The sample yields 250,000 to 300,000 clones, around nine tenths seen once. What was sequenced was peripheral blood. Receptors were obtained from a woman in her twenties or thirties with COVID-19, enrolled during active disease.

This chain connects TRBV15 to TRBJ2-2; no definite D call. V was pared by 1 base and J by 4 bases, with 7 bases between. Germline CDR1 LNHNV, CDR2 YYDKDF (reference sequence). CDR3 length: 14 residues. CDR3 residues: CATSRARLTGELFF. The CDR3 bases are TGTGCCACCAGCAGAGCGAGGCTCACCGGGGAGCTGTTTTTT. The whole variable domain, remainder taken from reference TRBV15 and TRBJ2-2, is DAMVIQNPRYQVTQFGKPVTLSCSQTLNHNVMYWYQQKSSQAPKLLFHYYDKDFNNEADTPDNFQSRRPNTSFCFLDIRSPGLGDTAMYLCATSRARLTGELFFGEGSRLTVL.

The gene calls are TRBV30 and TRBJ2-3, with 7 nucleotides matching TRBD2. Germline-derived CDR1 and CDR2 are GTSNPN and SVGIG (reference sequence). V shed 4 bases, J shed 4 bases, and the junction held 5 bases outside the gene matches. The CDR3 is 13 amino acids. The CDR3 DNA follows: TGTGCCTGGATCCTAGCGGCTGCAGATACGCAGTATTTT. Its protein is CAWILAAADTQYF.

The rearrangement uses TRBV18 and TRBJ1-1; possible D gene TRBD1, 6 bases. This CDR3 has 13 amino acids. Germline V gene data show CDR1 as KGHSH and CDR2 as LQKENI. Trimming shortened V by 5 bases and J by 1 base, and 8 bases separated the two germline ends. The CDR3 DNA follows: TGTGCCAGCTCAGCGGACAGGAACACTGAAGCTTTCTTT. This encodes CASSADRNTEAFF.

The V call is TRBV3-1 (or the pseudogene TRBV3-2), the J call TRBJ2-7, with 9 bases aligning to TRBD2. Per the germline V gene, CDR1 is LGHDT and CDR2 is YNNKEL (reference sequence). The V and J ends lost 4 bases and 3 bases, in that order; junction bases with no gene match: 7. This CDR3 has 15 amino acids. CDR3 DNA: TGTGCCAGCAGCCCGACTGGGCGGGAGGGCTACGAGCAGTACTTC. Amino acids: CASSPTGREGYEQYF.

The chain links TRBV7-8 to TRBJ1-2; 7 bases line up with TRBD1. Germline loops: CDR1 SGHVS, CDR2 FQNEAQ. V lost 0 bases and J lost 4; bases outside the gene matches: 11. The CDR3 length is 17 residues. CDR3 in DNA: TGTGCCAGCAGCTTAGCGAAGACAGGGTTCCCCTTCTATGGCTACACCTTC. This encodes CASSLAKTGFPFYGYTF.

The chain joins TRBV2 to TRBJ1-4; 11 positions agree with TRBD1. CDR1 and CDR2 (germline): SNHLY, FYNNEI. The CDR3 totals 12 residues. Trimming cost V 9 bases and J 10 bases; bases outside gene matches: 4. CDR3 amino acids: CASRTGGRKLFF. CDR3 bases: TGTGCCAGTCGGACAGGGGGCCGAAAACTGTTTTTT.

This rearrangement joins TRBV14 to TRBJ2-1; D is uncertain. The V end was cut by 3 bases, the J end by 1 base, with 10 bases between. The CDR3 runs 15 residues. CDR1 is SGHDN and CDR2 is FVKESK in the germline V gene. CDR3 DNA sequence: TGTGCCAGCAGCCAGATAGTTCAATCCTACAATGAGCAGTTCTTC. Amino acids: CASSQIVQSYNEQFF. Drawing the rest from reference TRBV14 and TRBJ2-1, the complete variable domain is EAGVTQFPSHSVIEKGQTVTLRCDPISGHDNLYWYRRVMGKEIKFLLHFVKESKQDESGMPNNRFLAERTGGTYSTLKVQPAELEDSGVYFCASSQIVQSYNEQFFGPGTRLTVL.

The chain combines TRBV6-5 with TRBJ2-7; TRBD1 might be the D (5 bases). The CDR3 loop spans 13 amino acids. Deletions cut 5 bases from V and 7 bases from J, with 15 bases between. Germline-derived CDR1 and CDR2 are MNHEY and SVGAGI. CDR3 nucleotide sequence: TGTGCCAGCAGTCTCACAGGTGGATGGGAGCAGTACTTC. Its protein is CASSLTGGWEQYF.

V is TRBV27 and J is TRBJ2-5; 8 nucleotides align to TRBD1. J gave up 4 bases and V 6 bases, and 10 bases lay outside the gene matches. The CDR3 covers 15 residues. Germline CDR1 reads MNHEY; CDR2 reads SMNVEV (reference sequence). The CDR3: CASSYDRGTRETQYF. DNA for the CDR3: TGTGCCAGCAGCTACGACAGGGGAACGCGAGAGACCCAGTACTTC.

Comment on this clone: The identical CDR3 is also encoded by other nucleotide sequences in the sample. The rearrangement uses TRBV6-4 and TRBJ1-1; no clear D gene. CDR1 is MRHNA and CDR2 is SNTAGT in the germline V gene. This CDR3 is built from 13 residues. Trimming removed 4 bases at V and 1 base at J, with 7 bases between. The CDR3 here is CASSVEENTEAFF. The CDR3 region has the DNA TGTGCCAGCAGTGTTGAGGAGAACACTGAAGCTTTCTTT.

This clone was counted a few times. The chain employs TRBV19 and TRBJ2-1, with 13 bases lining up with TRBD2. The CDR3 spans 15 residues. The germline CDR1 and CDR2 sequences are LNHDA and SQIVND (reference sequence). V shed 7 bases and J 6 bases; nucleotides not matched to a gene: 6. The CDR3 DNA is TGTGCCAGTACCACTAGCGGGAGGGCCGTCAATGAGCAGTTCTTC. Encoded protein: CASTTSGRAVNEQFF.

The chain joins TRBV27 to TRBJ2-2; possible D gene TRBD2, 6 bases. The CDR3 consists of 16 residues. Germline CDR1 and CDR2: MNHEY and SMNVEV (reference sequence). Trimming left V 2 bases short and J 6 bases short, with 16 bases between. The CDR3 nucleotides read TGTGCCAGCAGTTTACAGGCGGGAAAGGAGGCCGGGGAGCTGTTTTTT. Residues: CASSLQAGKEAGELFF.

The V and J genes are TRBV5-8 and TRBJ2-7, with D unclear. The V and J ends lost 0 bases and 10 bases respectively, with 11 bases between them. Germline CDR1 and CDR2: SGHTS and YDEGEE. The CDR3 is made up of 12 amino acids. The CDR3 sequence: CASSLVQELQYF. The CDR3 DNA follows: TGTGCCAGCAGCTTGGTTCAGGAATTACAGTACTTC.

This clone appeared once. V usage is TRBV7-2 and J usage is TRBJ2-2; 7 bases map to TRBD1. V shed 5 bases, J shed 4 bases, and the junction held 4 bases outside the gene matches. Germline CDR1 SGHTA, CDR2 FQGNSA. CDR3 length: 14 amino acids. For the CDR3, the DNA is TGTGCCAGCAGCGTGGGACAGACCACCGGGGAGCTGTTTTTT. Translated, it gives CASSVGQTTGELFF.

The J gene is TRBJ2-7, the V gene TRBV5-1, with 7 bases that match TRBD2. CDR1 and CDR2 (germline): SGHRS, YFSETQ. The ends lost 0 bases at V and 0 bases at J; junction bases unmatched: 6. This CDR3 has 16 amino acids. CDR3 sequence: CASSLVGGTRSYEQYF. DNA for the CDR3: TGCGCCAGCAGCTTGGTCGGGGGGACCCGCTCCTACGAGCAGTACTTC.

This chain joins TRBV4-3 and TRBJ2-7; 7 bases align to TRBD2. The CDR3 is 15 residues long. Germline trimming cut 1 base from V and 2 bases from J; bases unmatched to any gene: 5. Germline values: CDR1 LGHNA, CDR2 YSLEER. This CDR3 is CASSQGLADPYEQYF. CDR3 coding DNA: TGCGCCAGCAGCCAAGGGCTAGCGGATCCCTACGAGCAGTACTTC.

This clone was found a few times. The chain uses TRBV29-1 and TRBJ2-3; D possibly corresponds to TRBD2 (5 bases). This CDR3 region has 13 residues. Germline CDR1 SQVTM, CDR2 ANQGSEA. V lost 3 bases and J 2 bases, leaving 9 bases between the germline ends. CDR3 coding DNA: TGCAGCGTTGACGGGGTGATCACAGATACGCAGTATTTT. Its translation is CSVDGVITDTQYF.

The J gene is TRBJ2-7, the V gene TRBV27; 8 nucleotides align to TRBD2. The germline gives CDR1 MNHEY, CDR2 SMNVEV (reference sequence). The CDR3 has 13 residues. V trimming: 6 bases; J trimming: 6 bases; junction bases outside the gene matches: 7. CDR3 sequence reads: CASRPGLVSEQYF. The DNA of the CDR3 is TGTGCCAGCAGGCCGGGACTAGTTTCCGAGCAGTACTTC.